Each of the 23 T cell receptor beta chains below was sequenced from the same sample in a study of shared clonotypes between healthy human individuals. The table came from immunoSEQ multiplex PCR; TCRdb's copy has only in-frame clones and leaves some out. The table includes about 980,000 clones, around 80% detected once. The sequencing input was memory CD4+ T cells sorted from blood. Subset here: CD45RA-negative fraction. The source is a man younger than 35 in good health.

The chain is built from TRBV9 and TRBJ1-1, with D unresolved. Between the trimmed V and J ends, which lost 4 bases and 0 bases, there was a span of 10 bases. Germline V gene lookup returns CDR1 SGDLS and CDR2 YYNGEE. This CDR3 contains 14 residues. The CDR3 DNA follows: TGTGCCAGCAGCAAGGTCGGATTGAACACTGAAGCTTTCTTT. As protein: CASSKVGLNTEAFF.

Regarding this clone: The same CDR3 can be traced to other DNA sequences in this sample. V and J are TRBV18 and TRBJ1-2; no firm D call. Trimming took 1 base from V and 1 from J, leaving 4 bases between them. The CDR3 length is 13 residues. The germline gives CDR1 KGHSH, CDR2 LQKENI. The CDR3 sequence: CASSPRGNYGYTF. For the CDR3, the DNA is TGTGCCAGCTCACCACGGGGTAACTATGGCTACACCTTC. Complete variable domain (other parts from reference TRBV18 and TRBJ1-2): NAGVMQNPRHLVRRRGQEARLRCSPMKGHSHVYWYRQLPEEGLKFMVYLQKENIIDESGMPKERFSAEFPKEGPSILRIQQVVRGDSAAYFCASSPRGNYGYTFGSGTRLTVV.

In DNA form, the CDR3 reads TGTGCCAGCAGTGAAAGCGGGAGCTCCTACAATGAGCAGTTCTTC. The encoded protein is CASSESGSSYNEQFF. The rearrangement links TRBV6-1 to TRBJ2-1, with 8 bases lining up with TRBD2. Germline-derived CDR1 and CDR2 are MNHNS and SASEGT. The CDR3 consists of 15 residues. With V trimmed by 2 bases and J by 0 bases, 0 bases remained unmatched.

This clone was counted only a few times. The chain uses TRBV29-1 and TRBJ2-7; no clear D. CDR1 SQVTM and CDR2 ANQGSEA come from the germline V gene. This CDR3 contains 13 residues. V gave up 7 bases and J gave up 1 base, with 14 bases separating them. The CDR3 sequence: CSARLDSSYEQYF. The CDR3 coding sequence is TGCAGCGCCCGCCTGGATTCTTCCTACGAGCAGTACTTC.

The chain carries TRBV7-2 and TRBJ1-4; perhaps TRBD1 as D (5 bases). Deletions cut 2 bases from V and 5 bases from J, with 12 bases between. CDR1 SGHTA and CDR2 FQGNSA come from the germline V gene. CDR3 length equals 15 residues. The CDR3 DNA reads as TGTGCCAGCAGCTTAAGGGGCCGGCTGAATGAAAAACTGTTTTTT. The encoded protein is CASSLRGRLNEKLFF.

The chain employs TRBV7-9 and TRBJ1-2; weak D call: TRBD1 (5 bases). This CDR3 has 14 amino acids. V lost 5 bases and J 2 bases, leaving 12 bases between the germline ends. Germline CDR1 reads SEHNR; CDR2 reads FQNEAQ (reference sequence). CDR3 protein: CASSPGEGNYGYTF. Here the CDR3 DNA reads TGTGCCAGCAGCCCCGGGGAGGGGAACTATGGCTACACCTTC.

With respect to this clone: It differs at one base from a far larger clone, so likely a read error. Other DNA sequences in the same sample also yield this CDR3. The rearrangement links TRBV7-9 to TRBJ2-3; D remains unclear. Germline V gene sequence: CDR1 SEHNR, CDR2 FQNEAQ (reference sequence). Trimming left V 2 bases short and J 0 bases short, with 0 bases between. CDR3 length: 12 residues. The CDR3 sequence: CASSLSTDTQYF. CDR3 DNA sequence: TGTGCCAGCAGCTTAAGCACAGATACGCAGTATTTT.

The rearrangement uses TRBV18 and TRBJ2-7; possibly TRBD1 for D (6 bases). The CDR3 is made up of 11 amino acids. CDR1 and CDR2 from the germline V gene are KGHSH and LQKENI. The V gene lost 2 bases and the J gene lost 9 bases, with 8 bases spanning the gap. The CDR3 coding sequence is TGTGCCAGCTCACCAGGGGGCGTGCAGTACTTC. This codes for CASSPGGVQYF. Looking up the rest from reference TRBV18 and TRBJ2-7 gives the full variable domain: NAGVMQNPRHLVRRRGQEARLRCSPMKGHSHVYWYRQLPEEGLKFMVYLQKENIIDESGMPKERFSAEFPKEGPSILRIQQVVRGDSAAYFCASSPGGVQYFGPGTRLTVT.

The rearrangement uses TRBV7-9 and TRBJ2-5; D is perhaps TRBD2 (5 bases). In germline, CDR1 is SEHNR, CDR2 FQNEAQ (reference sequence). With 3 bases removed from V and 2 bases from J, the gap between germline ends came to 10 bases. CDR3 length equals 14 residues. The CDR3 sequence is CASSFSREQETQYF. Written as DNA, the CDR3 is TGTGCCAGCAGCTTTTCTCGGGAACAAGAGACCCAGTACTTC.

V usage is TRBV7-6 and J usage is TRBJ2-1; TRBD1 is a possible D gene (5 bases). Trimming left V 3 bases short and J 0 bases short, with 12 bases between. Germline V gene data show CDR1 as SGHVS and CDR2 as FNYEAQ. The CDR3 extends over 16 amino acids. The CDR3 coding sequence is TGTGCCAGCAGCTTCTACAGGTCCAGCTCCTACAATGAGCAGTTCTTC. Translated, it gives CASSFYRSSSYNEQFF. The full variable domain, its missing parts supplied by reference TRBV7-6 and TRBJ2-1, is GAGVSQSPRYKVTKRGQDVALRCDPISGHVSLYWYRQALGQGPEFLTYFNYEAQQDKSGLPNDRFSAERPEGSISTLTIQRTEQRDSAMYRCASSFYRSSSYNEQFFGPGTRLTVL.

The rearrangement uses TRBV2 and TRBJ1-2; possible D gene TRBD1, 5 bases. This CDR3 has 14 amino acids. Trimming removed 0 bases from V and 4 bases from J, with 9 bases in between. Germline loops: CDR1 SNHLY, CDR2 FYNNEI. The CDR3 nucleotides read TGTGCCAGCAGTGAAGCTCAGGGCCCCTATGGCTACACCTTC. This sequence encodes CASSEAQGPYGYTF.

The CDR3 DNA follows: TGTGCCAGCAGTGAATCAGACTACTACCCCTACAATGAGCAGTTCTTC. This translates into CASSESDYYPYNEQFF. The V and J genes are TRBV6-1 and TRBJ2-1; a possible D gene is TRBD2 (5 bases). The germline V gene encodes CDR1 MNHNS and CDR2 SASEGT. V was cut by 2 bases and J by 2 bases, with 13 bases left in between. The CDR3 runs 16 residues.

The V and J genes are TRBV7-9 and TRBJ1-1; D is uncertain. The length of the CDR3 is 13 residues. V was trimmed by 4 bases and J by 1 base, leaving 7 bases between them. Germline loops: CDR1 SEHNR, CDR2 FQNEAQ (reference sequence). CDR3 sequence: CASSYGKNTEAFF. In nucleotides, the CDR3 is TGTGCCAGCAGCTACGGGAAGAACACTGAAGCTTTCTTT.

This clone was found once. The CDR3 nucleotides read TGTGCCACCCTCCGGATTTGGACCGGGGAGCTGTTTTTT. Translated: CATLRIWTGELFF. This rearrangement joins TRBV15 to TRBJ2-2; D is undetermined. Trimming shortened V by 8 bases and J by 5 bases, and 12 bases separated the two germline ends. CDR3 length: 13 amino acids. Germline CDR1 is LNHNV and CDR2 is YYDKDF (reference sequence).

V gene TRBV5-1 combines with J gene TRBJ1-1; D is undetermined. Germline V gives CDR1 SGHRS, CDR2 YFSETQ. This CDR3 spans 11 amino acids. Trimming cost V 0 bases and J 7 bases, with 4 bases left between them. The CDR3 reads CASSLGLEAFF. The CDR3 bases are TGCGCCAGCAGCTTGGGTCTTGAAGCTTTCTTT. Full variable domain (missing parts from reference TRBV5-1 and TRBJ1-1): KAGVTQTPRYLIKTRGQQVTLSCSPISGHRSVSWYQQTPGQGLQFLFEYFSETQRNKGNFPGRFSGRQFSNSRSEMNVSTLELGDSALYLCASSLGLEAFFGQGTRLTVV.

Turning to this clone: This may come from a read error, since a much larger clone is one base off. This CDR3 is also generated by other DNA sequences in the sample. The rearrangement uses TRBV5-4 and TRBJ2-3; 9 nucleotides agree with TRBD2. CDR1 is SGHNT, CDR2 YYREEE, per germline (reference sequence). There are 15 residues in the CDR3. V lost 2 bases and J lost 1; bases outside the gene matches: 2. The CDR3 region has the DNA TGTGCCAGCAGCTTAAGGACTAGCGGCACAGATACGCAGTATTTT. Translated: CASSLRTSGTDTQYF.

The CDR3: CASSYTSSGGNTGELFF. CDR3 coding DNA: TGTGCCAGCAGTTACACTTCTAGCGGAGGGAACACCGGGGAGCTGTTTTTT. The chain uses TRBV2 and TRBJ2-2, with TRBD2 identical over 7 bases. This CDR3 has 17 amino acids. The junction had 10 bases not matched to a gene; V was cut back by 5 bases and J by 1 base. The germline V gene encodes CDR1 SNHLY and CDR2 FYNNEI.

V is TRBV6-1 and J is TRBJ1-3; no firm D call. V shed 2 bases and J shed 0 bases, with 2 bases lying between them. Germline assignment: CDR1 MNHNS and CDR2 SASEGT. This CDR3 region has 13 residues. In DNA form, the CDR3 reads TGTGCCAGCAGTGAACACTCTGGAAACACCATATATTTT. Translation gives CASSEHSGNTIYF.

This chain links TRBV7-9 with TRBJ1-1; 9 positions match TRBD1. With V trimmed by 5 bases and J by 7 bases, 11 bases remained unmatched. The CDR3 is 15 amino acids. The germline CDR1 and CDR2 sequences are SEHNR and FQNEAQ (reference sequence). CDR3 loop: CASSTHGTGKVEAFF. The CDR3 DNA sequence: TGTGCCAGCAGCACACACGGGACAGGGAAAGTTGAAGCTTTCTTT.

The chain employs TRBV19 and TRBJ2-7; 12 bases map to TRBD1. Germline values: CDR1 LNHDA, CDR2 SQIVND (reference sequence). This CDR3 contains 14 residues. Unmatched junction bases numbered 10, after V lost 10 bases and J lost 6 bases. The CDR3 here is CATKAGQGALEQYF. The CDR3 region has the DNA TGTGCCACAAAGGCGGGACAGGGGGCTCTCGAGCAGTACTTC.

The chain employs TRBV15 and TRBJ2-3; unclear D gene. Trimming removed 6 bases from V and 4 bases from J, with 8 bases in between. Germline lookup yields CDR1 LNHNV and CDR2 YYDKDF (reference sequence). The CDR3 contains 12 residues. CDR3 DNA: TGTGCCACCAGTCCCTCAGCAGATACGCAGTATTTT. This sequence encodes CATSPSADTQYF.

The V call is TRBV12-5, the J call TRBJ2-7, with 8 positions matching TRBD1. CDR1 and CDR2 (germline): LGHNT, FRNRAP. V shed 1 base, J shed 2 bases, and the junction held 1 base outside the gene matches. There are 14 residues in the CDR3. In DNA form, the CDR3 reads TGTGCTAGTGGTTTGGCACAGGGGGCCTACGAGCAGTACTTC. Translating it yields CASGLAQGAYEQYF.

This clone was seen only a few times. This sequence joins TRBV5-6 and TRBJ1-1; D remains ambiguous. V was clipped by 5 bases and J by 6 bases, with 11 bases between them. This CDR3 comprises 12 residues. Germline V gene data show CDR1 as SGHDT and CDR2 as YYEEEE. DNA for the CDR3: TGTGCCAGCAGGCGGTGGGAGGCTGAAGCTTTCTTT. It encodes CASRRWEAEAFF.